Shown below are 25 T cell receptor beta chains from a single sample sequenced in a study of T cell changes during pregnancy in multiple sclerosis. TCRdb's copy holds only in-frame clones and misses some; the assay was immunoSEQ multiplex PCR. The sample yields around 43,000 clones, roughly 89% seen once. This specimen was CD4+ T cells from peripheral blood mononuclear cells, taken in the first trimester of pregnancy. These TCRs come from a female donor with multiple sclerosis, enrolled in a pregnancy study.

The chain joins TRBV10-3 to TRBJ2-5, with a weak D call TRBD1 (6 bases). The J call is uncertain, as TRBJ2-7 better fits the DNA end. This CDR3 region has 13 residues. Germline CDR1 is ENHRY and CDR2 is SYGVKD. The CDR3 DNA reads TGTGCCATCAGACAGGGCGACTCCTACGAGCAGTACTTC. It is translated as CAIRQGDSYEQYF.

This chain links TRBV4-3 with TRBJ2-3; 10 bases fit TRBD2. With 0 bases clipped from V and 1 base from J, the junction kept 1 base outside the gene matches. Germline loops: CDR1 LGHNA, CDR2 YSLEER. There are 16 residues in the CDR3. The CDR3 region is CASSQDGLAGTDTQYF. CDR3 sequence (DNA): TGCGCCAGCAGCCAAGATGGACTAGCGGGCACAGATACGCAGTATTTT.

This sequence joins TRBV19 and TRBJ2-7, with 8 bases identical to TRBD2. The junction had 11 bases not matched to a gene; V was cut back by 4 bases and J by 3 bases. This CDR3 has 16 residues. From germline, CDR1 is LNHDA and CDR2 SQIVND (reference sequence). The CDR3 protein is CASSTATSGGFYEQYF. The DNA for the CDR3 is TGTGCCAGTAGTACCGCTACTAGCGGAGGATTCTACGAGCAGTACTTC.

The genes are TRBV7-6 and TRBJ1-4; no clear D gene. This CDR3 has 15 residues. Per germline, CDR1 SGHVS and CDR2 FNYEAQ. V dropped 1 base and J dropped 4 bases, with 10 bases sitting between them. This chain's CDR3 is CASSLGAKRNEKLFF. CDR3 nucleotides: TGTGCCAGCAGCTTAGGGGCAAAACGTAATGAAAAACTGTTTTTT.

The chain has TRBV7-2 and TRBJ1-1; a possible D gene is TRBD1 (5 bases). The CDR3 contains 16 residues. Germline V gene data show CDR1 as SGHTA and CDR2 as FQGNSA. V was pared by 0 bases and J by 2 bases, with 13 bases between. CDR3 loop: CASSLAGRQGNTEAFF. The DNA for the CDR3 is TGTGCCAGCAGCTTAGCGGGGAGGCAGGGAAACACTGAAGCTTTCTTT.

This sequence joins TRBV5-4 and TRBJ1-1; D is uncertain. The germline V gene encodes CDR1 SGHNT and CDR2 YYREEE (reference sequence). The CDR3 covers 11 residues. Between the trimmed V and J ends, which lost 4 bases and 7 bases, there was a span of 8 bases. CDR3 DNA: TGTGCCAGCAGCAAAAGAGATGAAGCTTTCTTT. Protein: CASSKRDEAFF.

The CDR3 nucleotides read TGCGCCAGCAGCTTGACGGGACTAGCGGGATACGAGCAGTACTTC. Translation gives CASSLTGLAGYEQYF. The rearrangement joins TRBV5-1 to TRBJ2-7, with 13 bases fitting TRBD2. Looked up from germline, CDR1 is SGHRS and CDR2 is YFSETQ. This CDR3 region has 15 residues. Trimming took 1 base from V and 4 from J; bases not matched to a gene: 2. The full variable domain, its missing parts supplied by reference TRBV5-1 and TRBJ2-7, is KAGVTQTPRYLIKTRGQQVTLSCSPISGHRSVSWYQQTPGQGLQFLFEYFSETQRNKGNFPGRFSGRQFSNSRSEMNVSTLELGDSALYLCASSLTGLAGYEQYFGPGTRLTVT.

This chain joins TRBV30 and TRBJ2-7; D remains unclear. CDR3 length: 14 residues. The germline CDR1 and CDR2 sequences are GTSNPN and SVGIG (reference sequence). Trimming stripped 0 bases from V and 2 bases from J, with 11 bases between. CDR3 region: CAWSVKPTPYEQYF. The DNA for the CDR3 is TGTGCCTGGAGTGTAAAACCGACTCCCTACGAGCAGTACTTC.

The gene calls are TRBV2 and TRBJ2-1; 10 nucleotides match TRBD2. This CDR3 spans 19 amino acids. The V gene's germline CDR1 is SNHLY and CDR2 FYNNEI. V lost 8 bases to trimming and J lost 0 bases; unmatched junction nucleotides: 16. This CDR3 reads CASSDPTGTSVSSYNEQFF. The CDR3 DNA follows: TGTGCCAGCTCGGACCCCACCGGGACTAGCGTGAGCTCCTACAATGAGCAGTTCTTC.

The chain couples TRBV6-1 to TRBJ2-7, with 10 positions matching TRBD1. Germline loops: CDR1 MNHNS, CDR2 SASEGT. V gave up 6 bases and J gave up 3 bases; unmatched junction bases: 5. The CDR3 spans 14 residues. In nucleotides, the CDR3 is TGTGCCAGCAGCACCGACAGGGGGCTCTACGAGCAGTACTTC. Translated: CASSTDRGLYEQYF.

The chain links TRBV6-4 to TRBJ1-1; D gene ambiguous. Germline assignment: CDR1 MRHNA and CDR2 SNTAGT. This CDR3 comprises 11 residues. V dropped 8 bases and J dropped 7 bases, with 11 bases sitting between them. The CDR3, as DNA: TGTGCCAGCCCAACAGAGCATGAAGCTTTCTTT. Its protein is CASPTEHEAFF.

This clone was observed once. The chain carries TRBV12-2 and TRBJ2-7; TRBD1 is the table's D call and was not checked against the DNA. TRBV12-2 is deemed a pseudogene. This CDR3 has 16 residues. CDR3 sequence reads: CASRLGDRGISYEQYF. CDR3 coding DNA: TGTGCAAGTCGCTTAGGGGACAGGGGGATTTCCTACGAGCAGTACTTC.

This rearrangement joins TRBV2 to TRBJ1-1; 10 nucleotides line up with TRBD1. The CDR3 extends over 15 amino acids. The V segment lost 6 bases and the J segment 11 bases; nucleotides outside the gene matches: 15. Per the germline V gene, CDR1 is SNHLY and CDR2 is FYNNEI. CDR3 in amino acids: CASSVTGTGVDMAFF. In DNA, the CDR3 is TGTGCCAGCAGCGTAACCGGGACAGGGGTCGATATGGCTTTCTTT.

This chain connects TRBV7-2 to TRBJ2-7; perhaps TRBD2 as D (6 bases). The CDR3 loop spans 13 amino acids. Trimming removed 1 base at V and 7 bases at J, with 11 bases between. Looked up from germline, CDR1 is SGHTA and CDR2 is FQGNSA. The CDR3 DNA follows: TGTGCCAGCAGCTTAGATTCGGCGGGGGAGCAGTACTTC. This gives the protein CASSLDSAGEQYF.

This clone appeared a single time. CDR3 DNA: TGTGCCAGCAGCCCATCAGGGTCAGGTAACATTCAGTACTTC. Its protein is CASSPSGSGNIQYF. The gene calls are TRBV21-1 and TRBJ2-4; TRBD1, the table's D call, lacks a check against the DNA. TRBV21-1 is tagged as a pseudogene. The CDR3 loop spans 14 amino acids.

The CDR3 reads CASSGSMGGGYTF. CDR3 sequence (DNA): TGTGCCAGCAGTGGATCTATGGGGGGTGGCTACACCTTC. The chain combines TRBV6-1 with TRBJ1-2; weak D call: TRBD1 (5 bases). The germline CDR1 and CDR2 sequences are MNHNS and SASEGT. The CDR3 contains 13 residues. Trimming took off 4 bases at V and 7 bases at J, with 13 bases between the two ends.

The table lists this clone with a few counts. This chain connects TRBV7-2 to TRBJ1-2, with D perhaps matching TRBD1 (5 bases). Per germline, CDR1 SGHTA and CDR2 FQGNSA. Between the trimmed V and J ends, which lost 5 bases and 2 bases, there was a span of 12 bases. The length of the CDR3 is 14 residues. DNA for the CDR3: TGTGCCAGCAGCCCTAACCAGGGCAACTATGGCTACACCTTC. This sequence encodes CASSPNQGNYGYTF.

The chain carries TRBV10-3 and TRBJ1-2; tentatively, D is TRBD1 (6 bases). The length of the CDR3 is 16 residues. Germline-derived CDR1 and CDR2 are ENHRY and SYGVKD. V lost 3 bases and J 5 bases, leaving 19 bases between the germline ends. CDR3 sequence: CAISEPGQDPRYGYTF. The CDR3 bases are TGTGCCATCAGTGAACCGGGACAAGACCCTAGGTATGGCTACACCTTC.

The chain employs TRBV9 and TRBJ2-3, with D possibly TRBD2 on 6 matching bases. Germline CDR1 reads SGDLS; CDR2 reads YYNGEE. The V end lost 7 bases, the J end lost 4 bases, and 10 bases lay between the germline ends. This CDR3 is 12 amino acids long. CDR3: CASGRGPDTQYF. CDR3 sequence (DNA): TGTGCCAGCGGGCGGGGACCAGATACGCAGTATTTT. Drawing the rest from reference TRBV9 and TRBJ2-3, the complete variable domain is DSGVTQTPKHLITATGQRVTLRCSPRSGDLSVYWYQQSLDQGLQFLIQYYNGEERAKGNILERFSAQQFPDLHSELNLSSLELGDSALYFCASGRGPDTQYFGPGTRLTVL.

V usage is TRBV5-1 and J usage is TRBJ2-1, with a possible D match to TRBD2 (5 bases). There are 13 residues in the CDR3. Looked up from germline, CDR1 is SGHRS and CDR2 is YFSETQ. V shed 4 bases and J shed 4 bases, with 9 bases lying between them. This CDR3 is CASSPGLYNEQFF. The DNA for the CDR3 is TGCGCCAGCAGCCCGGGGTTATACAATGAGCAGTTCTTC.

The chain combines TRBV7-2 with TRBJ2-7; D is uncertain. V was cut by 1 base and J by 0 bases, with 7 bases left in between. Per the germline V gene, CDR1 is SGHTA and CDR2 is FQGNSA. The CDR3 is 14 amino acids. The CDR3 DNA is TGTGCCAGCAGCTTAGTCCTCAGCTCCTACGAGCAGTACTTC. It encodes CASSLVLSSYEQYF.

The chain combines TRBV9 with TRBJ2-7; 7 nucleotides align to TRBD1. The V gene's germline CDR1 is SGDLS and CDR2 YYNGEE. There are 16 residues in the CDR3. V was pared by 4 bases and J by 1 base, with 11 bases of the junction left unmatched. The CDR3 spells CASSLTLQGNSYEQYF. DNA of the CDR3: TGTGCCAGCAGCTTGACGCTACAGGGGAATTCCTACGAGCAGTACTTC. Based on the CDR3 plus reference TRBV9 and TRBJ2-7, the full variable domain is DSGVTQTPKHLITATGQRVTLRCSPRSGDLSVYWYQQSLDQGLQFLIQYYNGEERAKGNILERFSAQQFPDLHSELNLSSLELGDSALYFCASSLTLQGNSYEQYFGPGTRLTVT.

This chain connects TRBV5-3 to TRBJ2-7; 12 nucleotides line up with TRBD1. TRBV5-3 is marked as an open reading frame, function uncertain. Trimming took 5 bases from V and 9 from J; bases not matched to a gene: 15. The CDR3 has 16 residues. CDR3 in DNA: TGTGCCAGAAGTTACGCCGGGACAGGGGGCGCTGAGGGGCAGTACTTC. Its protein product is CARSYAGTGGAEGQYF.

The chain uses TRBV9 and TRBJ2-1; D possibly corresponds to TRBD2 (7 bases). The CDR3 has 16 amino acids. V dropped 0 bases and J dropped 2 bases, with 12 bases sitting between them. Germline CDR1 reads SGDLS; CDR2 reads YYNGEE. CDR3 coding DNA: TGTGCCAGCAGCGTAGGGGGGGGGCAGGCCTACAATGAGCAGTTCTTC. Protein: CASSVGGGQAYNEQFF.

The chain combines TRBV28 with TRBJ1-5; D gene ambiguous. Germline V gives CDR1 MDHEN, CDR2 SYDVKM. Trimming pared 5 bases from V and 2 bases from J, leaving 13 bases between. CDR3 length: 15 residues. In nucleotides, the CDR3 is TGTGCCAGCAGTCCCCCTCTTGGAGGCAATCAGCCCCAGCATTTT. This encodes CASSPPLGGNQPQHF.